These 8 T cell receptor beta chains came from one sample sequenced in a study of cytomegalovirus exposure and HLA in healthy donors. PCR amplification relied on 60 Vbeta primers (plus 13 Jbeta primers). This table comes from immunoSEQ multiplex PCR, and its TCRdb copy is limited to in-frame clones, with some not included. The profile shows around 250,000 clones, about 80% of them singletons. Sequenced sample: PBMCs. The origin of the receptors is a woman aged 55-75 years in good health and CMV-seropositive.

The CDR3 spells CASSQDRELYEQYF. Written as DNA, the CDR3 is TGTGCCAGCAGCCAAGACAGGGAATTATACGAGCAGTACTTC. The chain carries TRBV11-2 and TRBJ2-7; 7 bases match TRBD1. The J segment lost 4 bases and the V segment lost 5 bases, leaving 8 bases of the junction unmatched. The CDR3 loop spans 14 amino acids. Germline CDR1 is SGHAT and CDR2 is FQNNGV.

This sequence joins TRBV19 and TRBJ1-3; D gene ambiguous. Germline-derived CDR1 and CDR2 are LNHDA and SQIVND (reference sequence). This CDR3 spans 16 amino acids. Trimming removed 7 bases at V and 1 base at J, with 17 bases between. The CDR3 reads CASKNTVFHSGNTIYF. As DNA, the CDR3 is TGTGCCAGTAAGAATACAGTTTTTCATTCTGGAAACACCATATATTTT.

CDR3 in amino acids: CASTQPRQGYEQYF. The CDR3, as DNA: TGTGCCAGCACCCAGCCTCGACAGGGCTACGAGCAGTACTTC. The chain is built from TRBV28 and TRBJ2-7; the match to TRBD1 covers 7 bases. After removal of 7 bases from V and 3 bases from J, the junction contained 9 bases not matched to a gene. In germline, CDR1 is MDHEN, CDR2 SYDVKM. This CDR3 contains 14 residues.

The table lists this clone with a few counts. CDR3 sequence (DNA): TGTGCTAGTGGGCCTCGGGAGCGGGGCTCCTACAATGAGCAGTTCTTC. Its translation: CASGPRERGSYNEQFF. J is TRBJ2-1 and V is TRBV12-5; 7 bases fit TRBD2. The CDR3 covers 16 residues. V dropped 6 bases and J dropped 0; count of bases not matched to a gene: 8. CDR1 and CDR2 from the germline V gene are LGHNT and FRNRAP.

This chain links TRBV10-3 with TRBJ1-2, with D unclear. Trimming shortened V by 3 bases and J by 3 bases, and 11 bases separated the two germline ends. The length of the CDR3 is 14 residues. Looked up from germline, CDR1 is ENHRY and CDR2 is SYGVKD. The CDR3 bases are TGTGCCATCAGTGACTACGCGGAAGACTATGGCTACACCTTC. Its translation is CAISDYAEDYGYTF.

This chain uses TRBV5-4 with TRBJ2-7, with 9 bases identical to TRBD1. Germline CDR1 SGHNT, CDR2 YYREEE (reference sequence). The length of the CDR3 is 15 residues. V was clipped by 4 bases and J by 1 base; unmatched bases: 6. In nucleotides, the CDR3 is TGTGCCAGCAGCCTAACGGACAGGGGATCCTACGAGCAGTACTTC. This codes for CASSLTDRGSYEQYF.

V is TRBV19 and J is TRBJ1-2; no clear D gene. The CDR3 consists of 11 residues. The germline V gene encodes CDR1 LNHDA and CDR2 SQIVND (reference sequence). V was cut by 6 bases and J by 4 bases, with 6 bases left in between. The CDR3 nucleotides read TGTGCCAGTAGAGACACCTATGGCTACACCTTC. It yields the protein CASRDTYGYTF. The complete variable domain, with remaining parts taken from reference TRBV19 and TRBJ1-2, reads DGGITQSPKYLFRKEGQNVTLSCEQNLNHDAMYWYRQDPGQGLRLIYYSQIVNDFQKGDIAEGYSVSREKKESFPLTVTSAQKNPTAFYLCASRDTYGYTFGSGTRLTVV.

The rearrangement links TRBV7-9 to TRBJ1-2; no definite D call. Deletions cut 4 bases from V and 7 bases from J, with 7 bases between. Germline CDR1 reads SEHNR; CDR2 reads FQNEAQ (reference sequence). This CDR3 spans 11 amino acids. The CDR3, as DNA: TGTGCCAGCAGCTCGACTTCTGGCTACACCTTC. Amino acids: CASSSTSGYTF.